What follows are 13 T cell receptor beta chains derived from one specimen sequenced in a study of blood T cell repertoires in COVID-19. Assay used: immunoSEQ multiplex PCR; TCRdb lists only in-frame clones, some missing. The sample shows roughly 200,000 clones, approximately 82% of them seen only once. Sample: PBMCs or T cells enriched from blood (not recorded which). The receptors here all came from an older woman with acute COVID-19.

The chain combines TRBV4-3 with TRBJ2-3, with TRBD2 identical over 7 bases. V trimming: 0 bases; J trimming: 6 bases; junction bases outside the gene matches: 3. The germline CDR1 and CDR2 sequences are LGHNA and YSLEER. This CDR3 is built from 14 residues. The CDR3 coding sequence is TGCGCCAGCAGCCAAGAAGGGAGGGCGGATACGCAGTATTTT. It yields the protein CASSQEGRADTQYF.

The chain couples TRBV11-3 to TRBJ2-2; 12 nucleotides align to TRBD1. The CDR3 contains 16 residues. CDR1 SGHNT and CDR2 YENEEA come from the germline V gene. The J segment lost 4 bases and the V segment lost 4 bases, leaving 4 bases of the junction unmatched. CDR3 sequence reads: CASSWGQGAATGELFF. The CDR3 DNA sequence: TGTGCCAGCAGCTGGGGACAGGGGGCGGCCACCGGGGAGCTGTTTTTT. Supplemented by reference TRBV11-3 and TRBJ2-2, the full variable domain reads EAGVVQSPRYKIIEKKQPVAFWCNPISGHNTLYWYLQNLGQGPELLIRYENEEAVDDSQLPKDRFSAERLKGVDSTLKIQPAELGDSAVYLCASSWGQGAATGELFFGEGSRLTVL.

This chain joins TRBV10-3 and TRBJ2-2; 7 bases are a match to TRBD2. The CDR3 consists of 15 residues. The germline V gene encodes CDR1 ENHRY and CDR2 SYGVKD. The V gene end was trimmed by 3 bases and the J gene end by 3 bases; junction bases not matched to a gene: 4. The DNA for the CDR3 is TGTGCCATCAGTGAATTGGCGGGGGACACCGGGGAGCTGTTTTTT. Translation: CAISELAGDTGELFF.

The chain recombines TRBV4-3 with TRBJ1-1; the D gene is possibly TRBD1 (6 bases). Trimming shortened V by 1 base and J by 0 bases, and 9 bases separated the two germline ends. CDR1 is LGHNA, CDR2 YSLEER, per germline. The CDR3 consists of 15 residues. CDR3 in DNA: TGCGCCAGCAGCCAAGGGCAGGGGCTGAACACTGAAGCTTTCTTT. Encoded protein: CASSQGQGLNTEAFF.

This chain connects TRBV7-2 to TRBJ1-5; 12 nucleotides match TRBD1. V was clipped by 5 bases and J by 6 bases; unmatched bases: 5. CDR3 length: 15 residues. Germline values: CDR1 SGHTA, CDR2 FQGNSA. DNA of the CDR3: TGTGCCAGCAGCCCGGGACAGGGGGCTGGTCAGCCCCAGCATTTT. Its translation: CASSPGQGAGQPQHF.

The chain joins TRBV6-5 to TRBJ2-7, with a possible D match to TRBD2 (6 bases). The V gene's germline CDR1 is MNHEY and CDR2 SVGAGI. The CDR3 spans 15 residues. V dropped 6 bases and J dropped 1 base, with 16 bases sitting between them. The CDR3 nucleotides read TGTGCCAGCAGGATCCGCGGGGCCTCATCCTACGAGCAGTACGTC. Translation: CASRIRGASSYEQYV.

CDR3 DNA: TGTGCCAGCATGGCGGACTCCAGCACAGATACGCAGTATTTT. This encodes CASMADSSTDTQYF. The gene calls are TRBV2 and TRBJ2-3; D possibly corresponds to TRBD2 (5 bases). The CDR3 has 14 amino acids. Trimming removed 7 bases at V and 0 bases at J, with 11 bases between. Germline V gives CDR1 SNHLY, CDR2 FYNNEI.

This clone was counted a few times. The chain uses TRBV5-4 and TRBJ1-1; no clear D gene. Germline V CDR1 and CDR2: SGHNT, YYREEE (reference sequence). This CDR3 contains 13 residues. V gave up 0 bases and J gave up 1 base, with 4 bases separating them. The CDR3 DNA is TGTGCCAGCAGCTTGGCGGGGAACACTGAAGCTTTCTTT. Translating gives CASSLAGNTEAFF.

This chain links TRBV30 with TRBJ2-5, with TRBD2 matching over 9 bases. CDR1 is GTSNPN and CDR2 is SVGIG in the germline V gene (reference sequence). V gave up 8 bases and J gave up 5 bases; unmatched junction bases: 15. The CDR3 length is 15 residues. The CDR3 loop is CAQRGGRGARETQYF. The DNA of the CDR3 is TGTGCCCAGCGAGGCGGGAGGGGGGCACGGGAGACCCAGTACTTC. The entire variable domain, with the rest obtained from reference TRBV30 and TRBJ2-5, is as follows: SQTIHQWPATLVQPVGSPLSLECTVEGTSNPNLYWYRQAAGRGLQLLFYSVGIGQISSEVPQNLSASRPQDRQFILSSKKLLLSDSGFYLCAQRGGRGARETQYFGPGTRLLVL.

The J gene is TRBJ2-5, the V gene TRBV5-1; D is perhaps TRBD1 (5 bases). Trimming removed 2 bases from V and 3 bases from J, with 8 bases in between. There are 13 residues in the CDR3. CDR1 and CDR2 (germline): SGHRS, YFSETQ. The CDR3 sequence: CASSFQGEETQYF. The CDR3, as DNA: TGCGCCAGCAGCTTCCAAGGGGAAGAGACCCAGTACTTC.

This clone was found once. This chain links TRBV5-6 with TRBJ2-5; possible D gene TRBD2, 6 bases. Germline lookup yields CDR1 SGHDT and CDR2 YYEEEE. Trimming took off 0 bases at V and 4 bases at J, with 10 bases between the two ends. The CDR3 loop spans 14 amino acids. The CDR3 DNA sequence: TGTGCCAGCAGCTTGGAGCTAGCGTCAGAGACCCAGTACTTC. Encoded protein: CASSLELASETQYF. The variable domain in full, with the rest retrieved from reference TRBV5-6 and TRBJ2-5, is DAGVTQSPTHLIKTRGQQVTLRCSPKSGHDTVSWYQQALGQGPQFIFQYYEEEERQRGNFPDRFSGHQFPNYSSELNVNALLLGDSALYLCASSLELASETQYFGPGTRLLVL.

The chain combines TRBV6-5 with TRBJ2-3, with a tentative D call TRBD1 (8 bases). CDR1 and CDR2 from the germline V gene are MNHEY and SVGAGI. CDR3 size: 15 residues. Trimming stripped 8 bases from V and 4 bases from J, with 19 bases between. DNA of the CDR3: TGTGCCAGCCGAAATACAGGGGGGGAGTCAGATACGCAGTATTTT. It specifies CASRNTGGESDTQYF.

This chain uses TRBV6-5 with TRBJ2-5; 9 bases are shared with TRBD2. The CDR3 totals 14 residues. V dropped 6 bases and J dropped 5; count of bases not matched to a gene: 7. Germline assignment: CDR1 MNHEY and CDR2 SVGAGI. The CDR3 sequence is CASSFRRGGETQYF. DNA of the CDR3: TGTGCCAGCAGCTTTAGGCGGGGGGGGGAGACCCAGTACTTC.